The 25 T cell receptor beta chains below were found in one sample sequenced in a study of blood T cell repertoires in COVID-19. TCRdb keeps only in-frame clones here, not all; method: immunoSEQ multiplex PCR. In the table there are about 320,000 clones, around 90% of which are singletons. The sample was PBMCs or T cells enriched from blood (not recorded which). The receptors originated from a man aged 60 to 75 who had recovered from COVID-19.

DNA for the CDR3: TGTGCCAGCAGTTTAGTACGGTTTGATGGCTACACCTTC. Protein product: CASSLVRFDGYTF. The V and J genes are TRBV12-3 or TRBV12-4 and TRBJ1-2; no clear D gene. The CDR3 is 13 residues long. The V and J ends lost 1 base and 6 bases respectively, with 9 bases between them.

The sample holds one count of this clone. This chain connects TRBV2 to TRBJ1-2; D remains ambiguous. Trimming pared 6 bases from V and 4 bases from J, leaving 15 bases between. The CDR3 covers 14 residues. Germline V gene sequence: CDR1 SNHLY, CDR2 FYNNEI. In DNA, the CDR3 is TGTGCCAGCAGCCCGGGATCAGTGGTCTATGGCTACACCTTC. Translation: CASSPGSVVYGYTF. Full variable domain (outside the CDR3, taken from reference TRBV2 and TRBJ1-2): EPEVTQTPSHQVTQMGQEVILRCVPISNHLYFYWYRQILGQKVEFLVSFYNNEISEKSEIFDDQFSVERPDGSNFTLKIRSTKLEDSAMYFCASSPGSVVYGYTFGSGTRLTVV.

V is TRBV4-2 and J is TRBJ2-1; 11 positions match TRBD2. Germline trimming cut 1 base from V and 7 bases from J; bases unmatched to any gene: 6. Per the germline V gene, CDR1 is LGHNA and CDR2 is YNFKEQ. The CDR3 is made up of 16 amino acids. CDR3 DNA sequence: TGTGCCAGCAGCCAAGTTAGCGGGAGGGCAGGGAATGAGCAGTTCTTC. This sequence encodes CASSQVSGRAGNEQFF.

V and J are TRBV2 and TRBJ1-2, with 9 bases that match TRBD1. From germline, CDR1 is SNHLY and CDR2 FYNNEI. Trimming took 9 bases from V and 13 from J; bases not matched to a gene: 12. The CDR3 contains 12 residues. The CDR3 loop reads CARDRGRAKVTF. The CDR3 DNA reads TGTGCCAGGGACAGGGGCAGGGCCAAGGTCACCTTC.

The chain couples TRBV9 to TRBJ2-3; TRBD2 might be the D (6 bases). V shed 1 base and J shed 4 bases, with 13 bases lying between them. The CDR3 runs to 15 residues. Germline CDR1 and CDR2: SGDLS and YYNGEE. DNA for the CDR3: TGTGCCAGCAGCGTAAATGGAGGGCGGGCAGATACGCAGTATTTT. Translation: CASSVNGGRADTQYF.

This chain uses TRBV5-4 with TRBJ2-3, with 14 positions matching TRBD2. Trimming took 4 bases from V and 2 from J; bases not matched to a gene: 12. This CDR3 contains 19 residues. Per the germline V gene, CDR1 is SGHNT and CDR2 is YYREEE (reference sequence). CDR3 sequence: CASSRGTSGSGAYTDTQYF. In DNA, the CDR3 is TGTGCCAGCAGCCGCGGGACTAGCGGGAGCGGGGCTTACACAGATACGCAGTATTTT. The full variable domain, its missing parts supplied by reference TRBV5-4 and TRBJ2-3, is ETGVTQSPTHLIKTRGQQVTLRCSSQSGHNTVSWYQQALGQGPQFIFQYYREEENGRGNFPPRFSGLQFPNYSSELNVNALELDDSALYLCASSRGTSGSGAYTDTQYFGPGTRLTVL.

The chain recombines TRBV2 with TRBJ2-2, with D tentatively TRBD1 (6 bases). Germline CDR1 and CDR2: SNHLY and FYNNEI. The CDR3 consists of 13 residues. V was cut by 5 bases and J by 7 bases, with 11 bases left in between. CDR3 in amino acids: CASSPTGNGELFF. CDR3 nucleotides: TGTGCCAGCAGTCCTACAGGGAACGGGGAGCTGTTTTTT.

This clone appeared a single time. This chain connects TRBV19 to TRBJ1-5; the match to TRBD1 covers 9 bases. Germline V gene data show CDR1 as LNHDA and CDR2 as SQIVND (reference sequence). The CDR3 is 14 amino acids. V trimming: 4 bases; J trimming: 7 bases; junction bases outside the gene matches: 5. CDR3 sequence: CASSTIDRGQPQHF. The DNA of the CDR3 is TGTGCCAGTAGTACCATAGACAGGGGGCAGCCCCAGCATTTT.

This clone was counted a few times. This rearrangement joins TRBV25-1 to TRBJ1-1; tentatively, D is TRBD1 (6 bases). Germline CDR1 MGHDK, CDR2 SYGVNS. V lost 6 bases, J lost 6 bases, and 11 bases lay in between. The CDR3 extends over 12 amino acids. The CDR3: CASRGAQSEAFF. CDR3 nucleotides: TGTGCCAGCAGGGGGGCACAGTCTGAAGCTTTCTTT.

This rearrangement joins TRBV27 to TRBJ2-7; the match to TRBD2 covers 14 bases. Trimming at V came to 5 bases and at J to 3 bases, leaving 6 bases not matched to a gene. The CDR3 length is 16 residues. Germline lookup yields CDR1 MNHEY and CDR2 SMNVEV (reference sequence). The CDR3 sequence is CASSPRTSGRLYEQYF. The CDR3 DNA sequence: TGTGCCAGCAGTCCGAGGACTAGCGGGAGGCTCTACGAGCAGTACTTC.

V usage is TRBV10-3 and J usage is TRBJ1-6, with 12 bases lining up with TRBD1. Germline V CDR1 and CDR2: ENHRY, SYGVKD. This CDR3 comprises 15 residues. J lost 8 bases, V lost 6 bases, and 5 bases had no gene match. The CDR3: CAIRPGTGGYSPLHF. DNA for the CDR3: TGTGCCATCAGGCCTGGGACAGGGGGCTATTCACCCCTCCACTTT.

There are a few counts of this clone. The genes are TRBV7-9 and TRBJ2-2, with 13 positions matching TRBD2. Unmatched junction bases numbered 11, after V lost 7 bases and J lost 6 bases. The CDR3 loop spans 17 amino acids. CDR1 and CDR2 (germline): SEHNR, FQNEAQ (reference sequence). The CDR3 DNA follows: TGTGCCAGCAACCCAAGGACTAGCGGGAGTCTTCCCGGGGAGCTGTTTTTT. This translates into CASNPRTSGSLPGELFF.

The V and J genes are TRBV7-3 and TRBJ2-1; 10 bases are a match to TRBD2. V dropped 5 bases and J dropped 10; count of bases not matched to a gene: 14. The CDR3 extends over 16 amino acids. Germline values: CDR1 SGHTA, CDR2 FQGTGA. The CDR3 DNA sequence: TGTGCCAGCAGCCCGGGGGGGCTAGCGGGAGTTTTGGAGCAGTTCTTC. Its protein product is CASSPGGLAGVLEQFF.

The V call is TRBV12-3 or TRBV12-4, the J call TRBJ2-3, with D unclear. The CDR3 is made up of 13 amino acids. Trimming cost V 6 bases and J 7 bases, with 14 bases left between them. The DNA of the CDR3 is TGTGCCAGCAGACAGTTTGGATCTTATACGCAGTATTTT. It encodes CASRQFGSYTQYF.

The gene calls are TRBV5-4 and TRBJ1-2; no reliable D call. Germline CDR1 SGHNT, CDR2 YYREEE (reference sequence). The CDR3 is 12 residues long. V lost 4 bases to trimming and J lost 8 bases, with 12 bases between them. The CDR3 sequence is CASSGIEGGYTF. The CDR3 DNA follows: TGTGCCAGCAGCGGAATAGAGGGAGGCTACACCTTC.

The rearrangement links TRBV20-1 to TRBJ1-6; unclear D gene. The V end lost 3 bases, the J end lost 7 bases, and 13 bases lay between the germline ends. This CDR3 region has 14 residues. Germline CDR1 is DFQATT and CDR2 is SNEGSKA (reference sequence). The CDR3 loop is CSASAEAPNSPLHF. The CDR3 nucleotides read TGCAGTGCTAGTGCGGAGGCTCCAAATTCACCCCTCCACTTT.

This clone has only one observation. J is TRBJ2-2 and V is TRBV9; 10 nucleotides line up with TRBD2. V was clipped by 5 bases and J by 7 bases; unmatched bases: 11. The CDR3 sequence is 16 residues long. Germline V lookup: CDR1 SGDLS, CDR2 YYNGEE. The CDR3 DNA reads TGTGCCAGCAGAGGAGATAGCGGGAGGTCTGGCGGGGAGCTGTTTTTT. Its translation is CASRGDSGRSGGELFF.

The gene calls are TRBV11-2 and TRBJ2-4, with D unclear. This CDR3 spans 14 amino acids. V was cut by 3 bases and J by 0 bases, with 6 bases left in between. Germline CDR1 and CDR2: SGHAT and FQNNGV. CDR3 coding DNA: TGTGCCAGCAGCTTCGAACTAGCCAAAAACATTCAGTACTTC. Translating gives CASSFELAKNIQYF.

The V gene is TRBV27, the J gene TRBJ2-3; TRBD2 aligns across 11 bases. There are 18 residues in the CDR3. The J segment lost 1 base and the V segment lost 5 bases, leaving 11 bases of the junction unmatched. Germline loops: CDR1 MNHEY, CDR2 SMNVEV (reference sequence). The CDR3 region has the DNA TGTGCCAGCAGTGGGCTAGCGGGAGGAAAGGATGGCACAGATACGCAGTATTTT. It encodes CASSGLAGGKDGTDTQYF.

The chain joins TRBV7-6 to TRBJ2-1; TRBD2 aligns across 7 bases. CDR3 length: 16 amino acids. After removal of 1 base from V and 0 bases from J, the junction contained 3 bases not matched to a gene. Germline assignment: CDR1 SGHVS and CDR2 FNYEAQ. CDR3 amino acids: CASSLVGGSSYNEQFF. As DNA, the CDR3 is TGTGCCAGCAGCTTAGTTGGCGGGAGCTCCTACAATGAGCAGTTCTTC.

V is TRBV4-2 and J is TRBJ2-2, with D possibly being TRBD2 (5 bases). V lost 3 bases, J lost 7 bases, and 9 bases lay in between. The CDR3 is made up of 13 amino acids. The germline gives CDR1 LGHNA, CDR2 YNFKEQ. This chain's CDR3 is CASSQGVYGELFF. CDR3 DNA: TGTGCCAGCAGCCAGGGAGTGTACGGGGAGCTGTTTTTT.

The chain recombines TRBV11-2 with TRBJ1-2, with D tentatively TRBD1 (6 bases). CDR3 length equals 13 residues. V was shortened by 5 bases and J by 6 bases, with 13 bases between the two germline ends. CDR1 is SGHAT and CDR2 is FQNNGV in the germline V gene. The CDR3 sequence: CASSRPGENGYTF. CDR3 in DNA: TGTGCCAGCAGCCGTCCAGGGGAGAATGGCTACACCTTC.

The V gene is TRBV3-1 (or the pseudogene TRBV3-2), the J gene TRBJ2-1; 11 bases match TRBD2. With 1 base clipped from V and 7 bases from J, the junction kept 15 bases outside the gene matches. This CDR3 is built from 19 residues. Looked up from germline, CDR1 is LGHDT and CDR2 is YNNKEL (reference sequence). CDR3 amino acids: CASSQVGLAGHRGRNEQFF. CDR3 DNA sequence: TGTGCCAGCAGCCAAGTAGGACTAGCGGGCCATAGGGGAAGAAATGAGCAGTTCTTC.

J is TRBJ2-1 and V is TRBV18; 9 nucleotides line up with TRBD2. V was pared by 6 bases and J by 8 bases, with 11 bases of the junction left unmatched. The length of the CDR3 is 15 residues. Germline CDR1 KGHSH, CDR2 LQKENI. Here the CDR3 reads CASSELAGKVDEQFF. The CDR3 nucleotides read TGTGCCAGCTCGGAGCTAGCGGGAAAAGTAGATGAGCAGTTCTTC.

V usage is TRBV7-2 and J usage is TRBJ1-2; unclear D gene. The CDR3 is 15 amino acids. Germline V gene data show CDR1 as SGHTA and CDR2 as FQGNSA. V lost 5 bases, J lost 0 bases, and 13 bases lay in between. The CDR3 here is CASSPRDIANYGYTF. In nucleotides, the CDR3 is TGTGCCAGCAGCCCCCGAGACATAGCTAACTATGGCTACACCTTC.